This is a list of T cell receptor beta chains from one sample in a study of T cell responses to AZD1222 COVID-19 vaccine. Some clones are missing from TCRdb's copy, which holds only in-frame ones; the method was immunoSEQ multiplex PCR. Of 70,000 to 90,000 clones listed, 86% are singletons. Source: peripheral blood, taken on day 0 of AZD1222 vaccination. These receptors all come from an adult in good health. Both conserved end residues are part of each CDR3. A D gene is named only where the DNA matches it firmly. Clone size is not always given. Where it is, it says once, few, many or a class for expanded clones.

d_gene,abundance,v_gene,j_gene,CDR3aa,CDR3nt
TRBD2,NA,TRBV6-1,TRBJ2-4,CASSELGGMNIQYF,TGTGCCAGCAGTGAACTGGGAGGGATGAACATTCAGTACTTC
TRBD1,NA,TRBV5-1,TRBJ1-1,CASTGGDLNTEAFF,TGCGCCAGCACAGGGGGGGACCTAAACACTGAAGCTTTCTTT
TRBD2,NA,TRBV11-2,TRBJ2-1,CASSPALAGYNEQFF,TGTGCCAGCAGCCCCGCTCTAGCGGGATACAATGAGCAGTTCTTC
NA,NA,TRBV5-4,TRBJ1-2,CASSYGVPWGYTF,TGTGCCAGCAGTTATGGGGTTCCGTGGGGCTACACCTTC
TRBD2,once,TRBV7-8,TRBJ2-1,CASSLGPGLAGNEQFF,TGTGCCAGCAGCTTAGGACCGGGACTAGCGGGCAATGAGCAGTTCTTC
NA,NA,TRBV3-1/TRBV3-2,TRBJ2-1,CASSQDDKTYNEQFF,TGTGCCAGCAGCCAGGATGATAAGACTTACAATGAGCAGTTCTTC
NA,NA,TRBV27,TRBJ1-4,CASSTPGTDRKNEKLFF,TGTGCCAGCAGTACACCCGGGACCGACCGGAAGAATGAAAAACTGTTTTTT
NA,NA,TRBV7-2,TRBJ2-1,CASSLTPKGGSNEQFF,TGTGCCAGCAGCTTAACCCCGAAAGGGGGGTCGAATGAGCAGTTCTTC
TRBD1,NA,TRBV10-3,TRBJ1-4,CAISERDRTNEKLFF,TGTGCCATCAGTGAGAGGGACAGGACCAATGAAAAACTGTTTTTT
NA,NA,TRBV12-3/TRBV12-4,TRBJ1-2,CASSGASYGYTF,TGTGCCAGCTCGGGGGCAAGCTATGGCTACACCTTC
NA,NA,TRBV6-1,TRBJ2-3,CASSELREDTQYF,TGTGCCAGCAGTGAACTTCGTGAAGATACGCAGTATTTT
NA,NA,TRBV5-1,TRBJ2-4,CASSPAPGTKNIQYF,TGCGCCAGCAGCCCCGCCCCCGGGACCAAAAACATTCAGTACTTC
NA,NA,TRBV20-1,TRBJ2-1,CSARDQIEQFF,TGCAGTGCTAGAGATCAGATTGAGCAGTTCTTC
TRBD1,NA,TRBV6-2/TRBV6-3,TRBJ1-1,CASSPLATGAEAFF,TGTGCCAGCAGCCCTCTGGCGACAGGGGCTGAAGCTTTCTTT
TRBD1,NA,TRBV29-1,TRBJ1-3,CSVEGDRDGNTIYF,TGCAGCGTTGAGGGGGACAGGGACGGAAACACCATATATTTT
NA,NA,TRBV14,TRBJ2-2,CASSRIGGSTGELFF,TGTGCCAGCAGCCGGATAGGCGGAAGCACCGGGGAGCTGTTTTTT
NA,NA,TRBV21-1,TRBJ2-7,CASSKAPRGTERYEQYF,TGTGCCAGCAGCAAAGCCCCTCGGGGGACAGAACGCTACGAGCAGTACTTC
TRBD1,NA,TRBV19,TRBJ1-1,CASSTPTGGRRPFEAFF,TGTGCCAGTAGTACCCCTACAGGGGGCCGTCGGCCCTTTGAAGCTTTCTTT
NA,NA,TRBV6-5,TRBJ1-5,CASSYLGRNQPQHF,TGTGCCAGCAGTTACTTAGGGCGCAATCAGCCCCAGCATTTT
NA,NA,TRBV7-8,TRBJ1-6,CASSLVSGYNSPLHF,TGTGCCAGCAGCTTAGTGTCCGGGTATAATTCACCCCTCCACTTT
NA,NA,TRBV6-6,TRBJ2-1,CASTTAGQARGGEQFF,TGTGCCAGCACCACAGCGGGCCAAGCCCGAGGAGGTGAGCAGTTCTTC
NA,NA,TRBV7-8,TRBJ2-7,CASRPSGGGYEQYF,TGTGCCAGCAGACCCTCTGGAGGGGGCTACGAGCAGTACTTC